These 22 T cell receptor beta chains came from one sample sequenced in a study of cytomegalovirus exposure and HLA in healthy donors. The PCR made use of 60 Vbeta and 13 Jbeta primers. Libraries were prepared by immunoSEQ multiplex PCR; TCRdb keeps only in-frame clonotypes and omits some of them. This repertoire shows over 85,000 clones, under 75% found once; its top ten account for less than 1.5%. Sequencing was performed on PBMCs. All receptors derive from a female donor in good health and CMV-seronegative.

CDR3 residues: CASSFLAGGRSYNEQFF. DNA of the CDR3: TGCGCCAGCAGCTTCCTAGCGGGGGGAAGGTCCTACAATGAGCAGTTCTTC. The chain links TRBV4-3 to TRBJ2-1; 11 bases are shared with TRBD2. Germline V gene lookup returns CDR1 LGHNA and CDR2 YSLEER. The V segment lost 5 bases and the J segment 1 base; nucleotides outside the gene matches: 7. CDR3 length equals 17 residues.

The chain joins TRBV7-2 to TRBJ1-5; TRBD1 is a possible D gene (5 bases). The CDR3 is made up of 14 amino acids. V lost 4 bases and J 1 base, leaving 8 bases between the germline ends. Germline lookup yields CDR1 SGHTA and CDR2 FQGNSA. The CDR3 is CASSSQDSNQPQHF. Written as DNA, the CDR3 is TGTGCCAGCAGCTCACAGGACAGCAATCAGCCCCAGCATTTT.

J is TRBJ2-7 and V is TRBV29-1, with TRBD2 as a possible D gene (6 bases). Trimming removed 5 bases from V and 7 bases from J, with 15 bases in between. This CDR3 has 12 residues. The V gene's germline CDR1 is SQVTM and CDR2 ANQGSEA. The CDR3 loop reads CSVQVWGREQYF. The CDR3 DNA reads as TGCAGCGTTCAGGTTTGGGGGAGGGAGCAGTACTTC.

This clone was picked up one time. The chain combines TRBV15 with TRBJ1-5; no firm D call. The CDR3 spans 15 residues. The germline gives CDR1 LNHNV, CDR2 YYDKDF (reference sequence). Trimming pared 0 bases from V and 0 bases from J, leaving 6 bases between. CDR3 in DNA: TGTGCCACCAGCAGAGAGAGAGGTAGCAATCAGCCCCAGCATTTT. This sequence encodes CATSRERGSNQPQHF.

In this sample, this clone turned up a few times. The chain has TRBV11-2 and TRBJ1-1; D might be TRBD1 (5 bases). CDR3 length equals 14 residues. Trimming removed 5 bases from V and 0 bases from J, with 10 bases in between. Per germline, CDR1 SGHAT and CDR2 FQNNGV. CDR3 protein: CASSPGMMNTEAFF. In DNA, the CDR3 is TGTGCCAGCAGCCCAGGGATGATGAACACTGAAGCTTTCTTT.

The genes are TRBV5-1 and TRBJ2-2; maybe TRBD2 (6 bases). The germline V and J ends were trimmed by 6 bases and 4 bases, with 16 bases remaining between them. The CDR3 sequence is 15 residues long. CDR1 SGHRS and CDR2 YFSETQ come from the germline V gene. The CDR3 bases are TGCGCCAGCAAGGGTAAGGACTACCTCACCGGGGAGCTGTTTTTT. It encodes CASKGKDYLTGELFF.

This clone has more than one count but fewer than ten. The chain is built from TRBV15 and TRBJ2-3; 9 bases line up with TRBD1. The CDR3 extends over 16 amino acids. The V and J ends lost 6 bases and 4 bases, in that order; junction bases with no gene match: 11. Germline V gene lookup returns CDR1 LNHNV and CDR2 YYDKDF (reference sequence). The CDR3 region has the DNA TGTGCCACCAGACACATGGGCACAGGGGGCGCAGATACGCAGTATTTT. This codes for CATRHMGTGGADTQYF. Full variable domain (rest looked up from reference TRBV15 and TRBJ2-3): DAMVIQNPRYQVTQFGKPVTLSCSQTLNHNVMYWYQQKSSQAPKLLFHYYDKDFNNEADTPDNFQSRRPNTSFCFLDIRSPGLGDTAMYLCATRHMGTGGADTQYFGPGTRLTVL.

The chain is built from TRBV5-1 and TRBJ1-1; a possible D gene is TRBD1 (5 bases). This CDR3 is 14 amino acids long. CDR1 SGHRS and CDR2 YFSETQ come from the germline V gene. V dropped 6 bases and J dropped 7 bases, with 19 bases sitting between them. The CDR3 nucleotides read TGCGCCAGCAAGGCCTCGGGGGGAATTGATGAAGCTTTCTTT. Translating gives CASKASGGIDEAFF.

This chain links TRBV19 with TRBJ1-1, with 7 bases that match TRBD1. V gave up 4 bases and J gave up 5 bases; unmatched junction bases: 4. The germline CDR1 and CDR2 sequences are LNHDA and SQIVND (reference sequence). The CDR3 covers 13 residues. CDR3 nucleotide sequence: TGTGCCAGTAGTAGAGAGGGACAGACTGAAGCTTTCTTT. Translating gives CASSREGQTEAFF.

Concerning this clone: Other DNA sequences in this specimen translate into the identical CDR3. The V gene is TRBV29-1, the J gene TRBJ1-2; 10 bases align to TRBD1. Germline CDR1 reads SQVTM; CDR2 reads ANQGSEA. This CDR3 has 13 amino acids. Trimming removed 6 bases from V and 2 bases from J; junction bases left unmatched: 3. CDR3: CSVGGQGNYGYTF. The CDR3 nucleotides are TGCAGCGTCGGGGGACAGGGGAACTATGGCTACACCTTC.

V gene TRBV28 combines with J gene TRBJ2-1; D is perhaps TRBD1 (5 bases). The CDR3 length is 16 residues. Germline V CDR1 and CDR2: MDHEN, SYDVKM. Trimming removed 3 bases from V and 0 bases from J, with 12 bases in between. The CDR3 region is CASSLVGVSSYNEQFF. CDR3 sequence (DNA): TGTGCCAGCAGTTTGGTAGGGGTTAGCTCCTACAATGAGCAGTTCTTC.

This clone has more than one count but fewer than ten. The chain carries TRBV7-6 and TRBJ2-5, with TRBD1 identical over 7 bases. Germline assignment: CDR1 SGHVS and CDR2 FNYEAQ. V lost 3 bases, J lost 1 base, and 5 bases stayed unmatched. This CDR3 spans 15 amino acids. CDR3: CASSLAGGAQETQYF. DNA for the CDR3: TGTGCCAGCAGCTTGGCAGGGGGAGCCCAAGAGACCCAGTACTTC.

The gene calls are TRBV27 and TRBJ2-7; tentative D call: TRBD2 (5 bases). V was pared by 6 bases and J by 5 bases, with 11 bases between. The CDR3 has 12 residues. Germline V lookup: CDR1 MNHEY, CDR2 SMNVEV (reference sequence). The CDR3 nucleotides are TGTGCCAGCAGAAGAGGGTTTCACGAGCAGTACTTC. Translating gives CASRRGFHEQYF.

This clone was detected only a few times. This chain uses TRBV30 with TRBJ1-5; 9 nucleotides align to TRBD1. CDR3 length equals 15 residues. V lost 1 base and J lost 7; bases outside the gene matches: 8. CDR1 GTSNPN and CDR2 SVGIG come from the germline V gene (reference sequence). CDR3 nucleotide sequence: TGTGCCTGGAGTGGGGGGACAGGGATTGGGCAGCCCCAGCATTTT. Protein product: CAWSGGTGIGQPQHF.

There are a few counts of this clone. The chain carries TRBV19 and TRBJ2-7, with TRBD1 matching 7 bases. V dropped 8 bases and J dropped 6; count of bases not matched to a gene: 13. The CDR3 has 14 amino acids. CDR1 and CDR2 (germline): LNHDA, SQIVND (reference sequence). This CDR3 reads CASSPLGAGGEQYF. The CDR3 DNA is TGTGCCAGTTCCCCCCTCGGCGCAGGGGGCGAGCAGTACTTC.

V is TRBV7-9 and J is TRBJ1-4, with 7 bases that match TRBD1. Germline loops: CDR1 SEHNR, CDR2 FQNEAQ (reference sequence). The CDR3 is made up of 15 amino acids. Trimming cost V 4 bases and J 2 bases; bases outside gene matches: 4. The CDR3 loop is CASSSLGGTNEKLFF. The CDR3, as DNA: TGTGCCAGCAGCTCTTTAGGGGGCACTAATGAAAAACTGTTTTTT.

The CDR3 DNA reads TGCGCCAGCAGTGAGTCGGGTTTAACAGGGGGGGGAACTAATGAAAAACTGTTTTTT. Protein: CASSESGLTGGGTNEKLFF. The chain uses TRBV10-1 and TRBJ1-4; 8 bases are a match to TRBD1. The V gene's germline CDR1 is WNHNN and CDR2 SYGVQD (reference sequence). This CDR3 comprises 19 residues. V gave up 0 bases and J gave up 1 base; unmatched junction bases: 10.

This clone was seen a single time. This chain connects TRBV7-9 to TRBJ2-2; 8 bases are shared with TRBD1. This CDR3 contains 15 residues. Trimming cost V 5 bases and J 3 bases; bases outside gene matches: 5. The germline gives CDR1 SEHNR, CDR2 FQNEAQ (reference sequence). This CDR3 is CASSTYRGDTGELFF. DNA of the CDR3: TGTGCCAGCAGCACTTACAGGGGGGACACCGGGGAGCTGTTTTTT.

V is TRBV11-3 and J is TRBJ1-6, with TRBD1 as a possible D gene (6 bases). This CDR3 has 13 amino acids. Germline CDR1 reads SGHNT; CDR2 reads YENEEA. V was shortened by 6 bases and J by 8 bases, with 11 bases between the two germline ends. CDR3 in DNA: TGTGCCAGCAGGAGGGGGAGGGATTCACCCCTCCACTTT. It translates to CASRRGRDSPLHF.

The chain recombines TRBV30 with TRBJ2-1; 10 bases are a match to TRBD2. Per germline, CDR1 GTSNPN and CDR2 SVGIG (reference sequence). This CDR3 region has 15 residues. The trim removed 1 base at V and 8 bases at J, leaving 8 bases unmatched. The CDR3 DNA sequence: TGTGCCTGGAGTGAAGGTAGCGGGAGGATCGATGAGCAGTTCTTC. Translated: CAWSEGSGRIDEQFF.

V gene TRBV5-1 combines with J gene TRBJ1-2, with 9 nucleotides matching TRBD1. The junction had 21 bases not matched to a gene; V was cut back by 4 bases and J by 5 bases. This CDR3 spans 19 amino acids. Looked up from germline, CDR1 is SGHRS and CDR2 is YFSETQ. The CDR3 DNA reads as TGCGCCAGCAGCAAACGCGCCCCGGGACAGGGATATATCCCTTATGGCTACACCTTC. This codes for CASSKRAPGQGYIPYGYTF.

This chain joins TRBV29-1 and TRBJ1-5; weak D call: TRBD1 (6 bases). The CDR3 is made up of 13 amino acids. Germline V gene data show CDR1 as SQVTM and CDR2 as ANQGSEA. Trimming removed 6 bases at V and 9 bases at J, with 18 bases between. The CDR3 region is CSVAETGSGPQHF. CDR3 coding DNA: TGCAGCGTCGCCGAGACAGGTTCAGGGCCCCAGCATTTT.